The present T cell receptor beta chain was sequenced within a study of cytomegalovirus exposure and HLA in healthy donors. Study-level findings and limits: DRB1 showed the most TCR associations and HLA-C the fewest in a later analysis, as rates varied by HLA locus. Presence/absence analyses took donor sequencing depth as roughly uniform. In a later analysis, a missense DCLRE1C variant was linked to TCR beta V- and J-gene trimming. A few of the chains that were CMV-associated were confirmed in vitro to be specific for CMV antigens.

A multiplex PCR was run with 60 Vbeta primers and 13 Jbeta primers. Profiling relied on immunoSEQ multiplex PCR, and the TCRdb table lists in-frame clones only, not all of them. The profile covers about 160,000 clones, with around 79% appearing a single time and approximately 3% taken by the ten largest. A few counts support this clone. Its antigen remains unknown. Germline V gene lookup returns CDR1 SNHLY and CDR2 FYNNEI. Trimming stripped 6 bases from V and 0 bases from J, with 13 bases between. CDR3 length: 15 amino acids. The V gene is TRBV2, the J gene TRBJ2-3; D perhaps matches TRBD1 (6 bases). Sequenced material: PBMCs. The sequence came from a woman aged 40 to 55 in good health and CMV-seronegative. As DNA, the CDR3 is TGTGCCAGCAGACTCGAGACAGGTAGCACAGATACGCAGTATTTT. Encoded protein: CASRLETGSTDTQYF.